These T cell receptor beta chains were read from a single sample in a study of T cell responses to AZD1222 COVID-19 vaccine. The method was immunoSEQ multiplex PCR; TCRdb's version includes in-frame clones alone and lacks a portion of them. The sample has 150,000 to 200,000 clones, 70% to 90% seen once. Material: peripheral blood, obtained 28 days after the second AZD1222 dose. Receptors originate from an adult who received the AZD1222 COVID-19 vaccine. CDR3s include the opening cysteine and the closing phenylalanine or tryptophan. D genes are given only for firm matches. The size field is filled for only some rows; it gives once, few, many or a size class.

abundance	d_gene	j_gene	v_gene	CDR3nt	CDR3aa
-	TRBD2	TRBJ2-3	TRBV19	TGTGCCAGTAGTAAGTCCCTAGCGGGGGGGTACGATACGCAGTATTTT	CASSKSLAGGYDTQYF
-	-	TRBJ1-2	TRBV10-3	TGTGCCATCAGGTCTGACACCCTAGGGTATGGCTACACCTTC	CAIRSDTLGYGYTF
-	TRBD2	TRBJ2-7	TRBV6-1	TGTGCCAGCAGTGAAGGGCGGGGGTTCTCCTACGAGCAGTACTTC	CASSEGRGFSYEQYF
-	TRBD1	TRBJ1-6	TRBV5-1	TGCGCCAGCAGCTGGGGATATCAGGGGGACAATTCACCCCTCCACTTT	CASSWGYQGDNSPLHF
-	TRBD1	TRBJ1-6	TRBV27	TGTGCCAGCAGTGTCTCAGGGGGACATAATTCACCCCTCCACTTT	CASSVSGGHNSPLHF
-	-	TRBJ1-2	TRBV30	TGTGCCCACAGCGGGGGGCAGGGCTACACCTTC	CAHSGGQGYTF
-	TRBD1	TRBJ2-3	TRBV5-1	TGCGCCAGCAGCCAACGGGGACAGACGGATACGCAGTATTTT	CASSQRGQTDTQYF
-	TRBD2	TRBJ2-4	TRBV2	TGTGCCAGCAGAGGGACTAGCGGGGGGGTAAACATTCAGTACTTC	CASRGTSGGVNIQYF
-	TRBD2	TRBJ2-2	TRBV6-5	TGTGCCAGCAGGTTTCTAGCGGGGGCCACCGGGGAGCTGTTTTTT	CASRFLAGATGELFF
once	TRBD1	TRBJ2-5	TRBV5-1	TGCGCCAGCAGACTCGGACAGGGGAAAGAGACCCAGTACTTC	CASRLGQGKETQYF
-	-	TRBJ2-1	TRBV3-1/TRBV3-2	TGTGCCAGCAGCCAAGCTCCCGTAATGATTCAGTTCTTC	CASSQAPVMIQFF
-	-	TRBJ2-7	TRBV20-1	TGCAGTGCTAGTTCCCAGGGGCTTGACGAGCAGTACTTC	CSASSQGLDEQYF
-	TRBD2	TRBJ2-5	TRBV4-2	TGTGCCAGCAGCCAAGGGTCCAGCGGGGGGCAAGAGACCCAGTACTTC	CASSQGSSGGQETQYF
-	TRBD1	TRBJ2-5	TRBV5-4	TGTGCCAGCAGCTTGGCCGGAGGCAGGGGGCAGGGGACCCAGTACTTC	CASSLAGGRGQGTQYF